The sequence of this TCR beta chain was determined in a study of CD8 T cells in Susac syndrome. The V gene's germline CDR1 is SGHTA and CDR2 FQGNSA. Trimming shortened V by 4 bases and J by 7 bases, and 5 bases separated the two germline ends. CDR3 length: 12 residues. RNA, at about 0.5 to 1 ug, was reverse transcribed with random hexamers. TCRdb re-called the immunoSEQ multiplex PCR reads through MiXCR, storing one row per CDR3 protein. The data contain 150,000 to 200,000 distinct CDR3 sequences, under 95% of them singletons. The sequencing sample was made of CD4+ T cells from PBMCs. The origin of this receptor is a human donor in good health. The rearrangement joins TRBV7-2 to TRBJ1-6, with no clear D. CDR3 bases: TGTGCCAGCAGCTCCGACAATTCACCCCTCCACTTT. This codes for CASSSDNSPLHF.